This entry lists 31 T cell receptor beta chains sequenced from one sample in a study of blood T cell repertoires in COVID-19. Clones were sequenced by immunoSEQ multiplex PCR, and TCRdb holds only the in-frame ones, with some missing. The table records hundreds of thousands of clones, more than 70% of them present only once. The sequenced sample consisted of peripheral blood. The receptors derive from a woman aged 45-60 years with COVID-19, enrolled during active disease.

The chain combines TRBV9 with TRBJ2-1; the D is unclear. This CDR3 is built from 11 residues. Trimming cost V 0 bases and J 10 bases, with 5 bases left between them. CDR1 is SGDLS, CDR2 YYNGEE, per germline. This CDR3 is CASSVGREQFF. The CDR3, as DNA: TGTGCCAGCAGCGTAGGTCGGGAGCAGTTCTTC.

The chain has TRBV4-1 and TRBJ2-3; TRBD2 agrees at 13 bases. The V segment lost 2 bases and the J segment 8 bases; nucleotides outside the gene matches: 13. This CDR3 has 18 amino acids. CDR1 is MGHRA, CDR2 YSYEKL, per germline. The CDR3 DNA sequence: TGCGCCAGCAGCCAAATCCCGGGGACTAGCGGGATATGGGCTACGCAGTATTTT. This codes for CASSQIPGTSGIWATQYF.

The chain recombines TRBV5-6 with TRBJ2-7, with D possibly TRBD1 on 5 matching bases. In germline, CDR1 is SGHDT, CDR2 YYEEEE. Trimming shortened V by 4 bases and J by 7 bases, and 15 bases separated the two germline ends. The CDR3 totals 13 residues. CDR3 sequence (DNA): TGTGCCAGCAGCCGGACCCAGGCAGGGGAGCAGTACTTC. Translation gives CASSRTQAGEQYF.

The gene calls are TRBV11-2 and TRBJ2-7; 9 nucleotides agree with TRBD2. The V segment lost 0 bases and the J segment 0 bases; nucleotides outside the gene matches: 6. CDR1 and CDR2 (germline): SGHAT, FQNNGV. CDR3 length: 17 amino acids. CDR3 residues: CASSLDRAGGYSYEQYF. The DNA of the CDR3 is TGTGCCAGCAGCTTAGATCGAGCGGGGGGATACTCCTACGAGCAGTACTTC.

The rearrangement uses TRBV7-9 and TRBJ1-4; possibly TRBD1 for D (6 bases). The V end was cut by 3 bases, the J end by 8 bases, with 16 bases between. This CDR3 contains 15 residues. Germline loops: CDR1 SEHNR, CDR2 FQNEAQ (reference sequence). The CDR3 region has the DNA TGTGCCAGCAGCTTTGTGAATGGGGGACACGAAAAACTGTTTTTT. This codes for CASSFVNGGHEKLFF.

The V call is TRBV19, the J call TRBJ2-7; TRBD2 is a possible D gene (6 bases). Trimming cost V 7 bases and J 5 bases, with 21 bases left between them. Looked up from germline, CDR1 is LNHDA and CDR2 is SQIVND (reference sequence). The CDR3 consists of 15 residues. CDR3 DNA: TGTGCCAGTATGGGACTGACTAGTTTGGGTCACGAGCAGTACTTC. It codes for CASMGLTSLGHEQYF.

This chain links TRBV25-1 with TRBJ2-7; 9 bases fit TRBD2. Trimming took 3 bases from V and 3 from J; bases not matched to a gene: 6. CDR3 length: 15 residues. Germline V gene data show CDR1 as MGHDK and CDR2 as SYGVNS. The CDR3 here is CASSDQRGVGYEQYF. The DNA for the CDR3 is TGTGCCAGCAGTGACCAGCGGGGGGTCGGCTACGAGCAGTACTTC.

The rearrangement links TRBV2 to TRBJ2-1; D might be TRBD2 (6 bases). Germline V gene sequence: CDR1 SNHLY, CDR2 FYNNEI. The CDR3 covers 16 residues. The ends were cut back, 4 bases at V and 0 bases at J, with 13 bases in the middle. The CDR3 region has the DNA TGTGCCAGCAGTGGCTGGGGACTGAGCTCCTACAATGAGCAGTTCTTC. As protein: CASSGWGLSSYNEQFF.

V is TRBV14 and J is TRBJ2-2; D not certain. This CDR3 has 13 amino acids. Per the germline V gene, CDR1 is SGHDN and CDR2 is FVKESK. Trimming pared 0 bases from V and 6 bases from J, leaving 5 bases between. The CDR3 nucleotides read TGTGCCAGCAGCCAAGATTCAGCCGGGGAGCTGTTTTTT. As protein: CASSQDSAGELFF. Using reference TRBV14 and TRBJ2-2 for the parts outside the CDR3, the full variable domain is EAGVTQFPSHSVIEKGQTVTLRCDPISGHDNLYWYRRVMGKEIKFLLHFVKESKQDESGMPNNRFLAERTGGTYSTLKVQPAELEDSGVYFCASSQDSAGELFFGEGSRLTVL.

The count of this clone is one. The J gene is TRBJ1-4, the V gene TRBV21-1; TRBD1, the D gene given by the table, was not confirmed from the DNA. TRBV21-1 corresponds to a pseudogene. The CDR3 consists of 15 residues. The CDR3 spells CASSKVHSRNEKLFF. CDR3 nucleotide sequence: TGTGCCAGCAGCAAAGTTCACAGCAGAAATGAAAAACTGTTTTTT.

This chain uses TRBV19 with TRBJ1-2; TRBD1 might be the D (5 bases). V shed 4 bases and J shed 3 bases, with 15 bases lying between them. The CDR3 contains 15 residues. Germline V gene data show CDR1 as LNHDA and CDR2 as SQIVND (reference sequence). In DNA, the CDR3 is TGTGCCAGTAGTAAGGACACTCTAGGAGACTATGGCTACACCTTC. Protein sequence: CASSKDTLGDYGYTF.

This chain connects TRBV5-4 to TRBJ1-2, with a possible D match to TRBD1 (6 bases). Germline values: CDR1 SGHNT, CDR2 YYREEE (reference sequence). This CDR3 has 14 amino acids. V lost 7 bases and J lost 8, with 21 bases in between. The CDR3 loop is CASSPDGGQGGYTF. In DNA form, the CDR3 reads TGTGCCAGCTCCCCCGATGGGGGCCAGGGCGGCTACACCTTC.

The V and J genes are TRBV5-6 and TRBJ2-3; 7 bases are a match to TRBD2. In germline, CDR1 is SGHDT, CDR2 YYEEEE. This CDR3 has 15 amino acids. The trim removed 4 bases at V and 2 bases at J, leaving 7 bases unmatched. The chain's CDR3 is CASSQPTSATDTQYF. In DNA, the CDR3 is TGTGCCAGCAGCCAACCTACTAGCGCCACAGATACGCAGTATTTT.

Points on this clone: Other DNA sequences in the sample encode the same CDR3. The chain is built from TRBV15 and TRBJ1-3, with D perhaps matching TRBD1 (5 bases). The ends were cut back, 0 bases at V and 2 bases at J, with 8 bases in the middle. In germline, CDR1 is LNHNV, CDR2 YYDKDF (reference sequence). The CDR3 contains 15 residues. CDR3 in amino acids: CATSREGRAGNTIYF. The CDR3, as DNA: TGTGCCACCAGCAGAGAAGGCAGGGCTGGAAACACCATATATTTT.

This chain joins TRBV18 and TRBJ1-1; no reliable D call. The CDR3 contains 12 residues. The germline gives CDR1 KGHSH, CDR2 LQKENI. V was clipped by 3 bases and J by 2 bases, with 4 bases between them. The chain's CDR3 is CASSPYNTEAFF. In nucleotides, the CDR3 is TGTGCCAGCTCACCCTATAACACTGAAGCTTTCTTT.

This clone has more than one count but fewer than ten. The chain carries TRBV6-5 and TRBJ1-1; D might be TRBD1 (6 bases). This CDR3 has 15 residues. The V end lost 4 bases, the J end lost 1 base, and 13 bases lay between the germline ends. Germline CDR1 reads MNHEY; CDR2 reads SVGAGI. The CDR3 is CASSSPRTANTEAFF. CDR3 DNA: TGTGCCAGCAGTTCACCTCGGACAGCGAACACTGAAGCTTTCTTT.

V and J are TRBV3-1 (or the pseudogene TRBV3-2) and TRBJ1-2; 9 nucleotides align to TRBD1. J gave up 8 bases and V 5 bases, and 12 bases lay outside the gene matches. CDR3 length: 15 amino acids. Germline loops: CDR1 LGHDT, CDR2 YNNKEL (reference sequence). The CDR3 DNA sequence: TGTGCCAGCAGCTCCGTACAGGGGGCCGGTGAAGGCTACACCTTC. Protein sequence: CASSSVQGAGEGYTF.

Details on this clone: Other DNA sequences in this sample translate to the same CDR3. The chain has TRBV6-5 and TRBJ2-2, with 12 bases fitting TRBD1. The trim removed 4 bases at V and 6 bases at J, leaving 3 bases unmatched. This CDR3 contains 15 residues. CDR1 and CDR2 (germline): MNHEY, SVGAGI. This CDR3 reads CASSLGQGAPGELFF. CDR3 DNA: TGTGCCAGCAGTTTGGGACAGGGGGCGCCCGGGGAGCTGTTTTTT.

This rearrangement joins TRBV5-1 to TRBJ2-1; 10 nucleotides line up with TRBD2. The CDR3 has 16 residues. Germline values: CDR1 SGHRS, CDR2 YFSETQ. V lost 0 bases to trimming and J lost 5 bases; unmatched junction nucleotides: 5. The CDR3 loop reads CASSLETSGVHNEQFF. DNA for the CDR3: TGCGCCAGCAGCTTGGAAACTAGCGGGGTACACAATGAGCAGTTCTTC. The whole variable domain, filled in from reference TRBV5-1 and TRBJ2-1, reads KAGVTQTPRYLIKTRGQQVTLSCSPISGHRSVSWYQQTPGQGLQFLFEYFSETQRNKGNFPGRFSGRQFSNSRSEMNVSTLELGDSALYLCASSLETSGVHNEQFFGPGTRLTVL.

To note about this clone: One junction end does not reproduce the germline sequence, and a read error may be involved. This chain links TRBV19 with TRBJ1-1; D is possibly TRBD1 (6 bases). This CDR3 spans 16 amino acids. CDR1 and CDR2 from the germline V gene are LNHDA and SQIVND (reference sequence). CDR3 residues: CASSQGRRTLNTEALF. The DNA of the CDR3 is TGTGCCAGTAGTCAGGGGCGTCGGACCCTGAACACTGAAGCTCTCTTT.

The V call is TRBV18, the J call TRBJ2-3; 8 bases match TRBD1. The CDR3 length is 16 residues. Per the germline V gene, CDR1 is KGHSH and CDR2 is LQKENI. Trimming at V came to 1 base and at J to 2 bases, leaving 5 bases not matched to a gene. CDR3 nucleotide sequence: TGTGCCAGCTCACCACGAGGCAGGGGGCCCACAGATACGCAGTATTTT. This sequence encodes CASSPRGRGPTDTQYF.

The DNA of the CDR3 is TGTGCCAGCAGTTCCTGGGGACAACTTAACTATGGCTACACCTTC. Translation: CASSSWGQLNYGYTF. The chain uses TRBV28 and TRBJ1-2, with D perhaps TRBD1 (6 bases). Germline loops: CDR1 MDHEN, CDR2 SYDVKM. Trimming took off 4 bases at V and 1 base at J, with 13 bases between the two ends. CDR3 length equals 15 residues.

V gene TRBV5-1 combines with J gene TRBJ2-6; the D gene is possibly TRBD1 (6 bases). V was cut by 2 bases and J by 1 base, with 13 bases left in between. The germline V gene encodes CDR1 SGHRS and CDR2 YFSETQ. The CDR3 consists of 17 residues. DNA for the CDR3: TGCGCCAGCAGCTTCAGGGGCGGAGGATCTGGGGCCAACGTCCTGACTTTC. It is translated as CASSFRGGGSGANVLTF. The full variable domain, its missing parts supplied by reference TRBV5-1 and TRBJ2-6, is KAGVTQTPRYLIKTRGQQVTLSCSPISGHRSVSWYQQTPGQGLQFLFEYFSETQRNKGNFPGRFSGRQFSNSRSEMNVSTLELGDSALYLCASSFRGGGSGANVLTFGAGSRLTVL.

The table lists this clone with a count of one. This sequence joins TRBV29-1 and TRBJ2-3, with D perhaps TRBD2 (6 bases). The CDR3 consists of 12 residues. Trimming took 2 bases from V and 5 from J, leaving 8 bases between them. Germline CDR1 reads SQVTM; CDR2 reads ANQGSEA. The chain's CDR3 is CSVEWRGDTQYF. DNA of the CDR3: TGCAGCGTTGAATGGAGGGGAGATACGCAGTATTTT.

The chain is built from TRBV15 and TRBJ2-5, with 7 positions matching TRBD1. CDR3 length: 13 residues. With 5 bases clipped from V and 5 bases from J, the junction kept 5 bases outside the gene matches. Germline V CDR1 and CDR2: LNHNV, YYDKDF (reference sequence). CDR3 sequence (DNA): TGTGCCACCAGCGGCGACAGGGCCGAGACCCAGTACTTC. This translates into CATSGDRAETQYF.

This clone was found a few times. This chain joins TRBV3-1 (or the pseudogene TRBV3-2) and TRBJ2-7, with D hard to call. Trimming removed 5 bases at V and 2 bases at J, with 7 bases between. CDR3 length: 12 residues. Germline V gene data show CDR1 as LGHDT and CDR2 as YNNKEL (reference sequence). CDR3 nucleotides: TGTGCCAGCAGCTACAGAACCTACGAGCAGTACTTC. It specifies CASSYRTYEQYF.

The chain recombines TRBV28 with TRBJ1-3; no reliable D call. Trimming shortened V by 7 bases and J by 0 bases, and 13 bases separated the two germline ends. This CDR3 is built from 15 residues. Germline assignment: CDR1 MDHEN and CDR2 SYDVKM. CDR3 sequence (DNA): TGTGCCAGCATCGACTTCTCTAGCTCTGGAAACACCATATATTTT. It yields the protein CASIDFSSSGNTIYF.

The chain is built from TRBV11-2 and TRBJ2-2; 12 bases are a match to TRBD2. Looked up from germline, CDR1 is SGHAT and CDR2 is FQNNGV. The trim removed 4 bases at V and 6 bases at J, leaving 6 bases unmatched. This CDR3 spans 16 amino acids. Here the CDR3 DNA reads TGTGCCAGCAGCTCGCGGACTAGCGGGACCGCCGGGGAGCTGTTTTTT. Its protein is CASSSRTSGTAGELFF.

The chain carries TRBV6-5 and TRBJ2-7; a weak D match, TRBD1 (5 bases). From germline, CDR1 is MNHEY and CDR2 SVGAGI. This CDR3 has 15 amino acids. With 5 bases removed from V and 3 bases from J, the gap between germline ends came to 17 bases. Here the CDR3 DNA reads TGTGCCAGCAGTCCCTCCTTGCAGGGTTTCTACGAGCAGTACTTC. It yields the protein CASSPSLQGFYEQYF.

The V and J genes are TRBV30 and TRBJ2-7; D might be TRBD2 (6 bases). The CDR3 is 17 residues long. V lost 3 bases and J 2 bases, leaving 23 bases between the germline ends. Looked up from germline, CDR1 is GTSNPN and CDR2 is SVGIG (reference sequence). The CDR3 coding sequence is TGTGCCTGGAGCTCCCCACCGCGTTTAGGGAGGACCTACGAGCAGTACTTC. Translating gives CAWSSPPRLGRTYEQYF. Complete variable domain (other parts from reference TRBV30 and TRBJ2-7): SQTIHQWPATLVQPVGSPLSLECTVEGTSNPNLYWYRQAAGRGLQLLFYSVGIGQISSEVPQNLSASRPQDRQFILSSKKLLLSDSGFYLCAWSSPPRLGRTYEQYFGPGTRLTVT.

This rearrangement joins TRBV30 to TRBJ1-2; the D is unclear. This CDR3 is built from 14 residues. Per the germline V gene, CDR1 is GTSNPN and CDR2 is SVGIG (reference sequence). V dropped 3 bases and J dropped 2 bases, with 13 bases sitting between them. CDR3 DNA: TGTGCCTGGAGGGTCGCCGGGATAAACTATGGCTACACCTTC. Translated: CAWRVAGINYGYTF.